The 25 T cell receptor beta chains below all came from one sample that was sequenced in a study of beta chain features in type 1 diabetes. Reverse transcription of all isolated RNA meant that expressed TCRB transcripts were sequenced. Data came from immunoSEQ multiplex PCR; TCRdb stores just in-frame clones and leaves some out. The sample has 300,000 to 350,000 clones, roughly 8% seen once. Sequenced material: central memory CD4+ T cells from blood. The receptors derive from a woman aged 18-29 years in good health.

The chain carries TRBV6-6 and TRBJ1-1; possibly TRBD1 for D (5 bases). Germline-derived CDR1 and CDR2 are MNHNY and SVGAGI (reference sequence). The CDR3 loop spans 14 amino acids. With 6 bases removed from V and 1 base from J, the gap between germline ends came to 12 bases. The CDR3 region has the DNA TGTGCCAGCAGAAGTTTGGACAAGAACACTGAAGCTTTCTTT. Translated: CASRSLDKNTEAFF.

This chain links TRBV7-3 with TRBJ2-5; the match to TRBD2 covers 10 bases. With 5 bases clipped from V and 1 base from J, the junction kept 4 bases outside the gene matches. The CDR3 is made up of 15 amino acids. Germline values: CDR1 SGHTA, CDR2 FQGTGA. The CDR3 reads CASSRSGRGQETQYF. CDR3 DNA: TGTGCCAGCAGCCGGAGCGGGAGGGGCCAAGAGACCCAGTACTTC.

This clone turned up a few times. The V call is TRBV27, the J call TRBJ2-6; D remains ambiguous. Germline V CDR1 and CDR2: MNHEY, SMNVEV (reference sequence). The CDR3 is 13 residues long. The germline V and J ends were trimmed by 7 bases and 4 bases, with 8 bases remaining between them. The CDR3 DNA reads as TGTGCCAGCATGATGCGGGGGGCCAACGTCCTGACTTTC. Its protein is CASMMRGANVLTF.

This clone was observed a handful of times. V and J are TRBV2 and TRBJ1-2; D might be TRBD1 (5 bases). The CDR3 length is 14 residues. CDR1 and CDR2 from the germline V gene are SNHLY and FYNNEI. Trimming stripped 5 bases from V and 1 base from J, with 11 bases between. The CDR3 DNA follows: TGTGCCAGCAGTTCTCAGGGAGGTAACTATGGCTACACCTTC. It is translated as CASSSQGGNYGYTF.

The chain is built from TRBV25-1 and TRBJ2-2; 8 nucleotides agree with TRBD2. There are 14 residues in the CDR3. The V segment lost 6 bases and the J segment 3 bases; nucleotides outside the gene matches: 3. CDR1 and CDR2 (germline): MGHDK, SYGVNS. CDR3 nucleotide sequence: TGTGCCAGCAGCTCTAGCGGGTACACCGGGGAGCTGTTTTTT. Protein product: CASSSSGYTGELFF.

The J gene is TRBJ2-1, the V gene TRBV19; tentatively, D is TRBD2 (6 bases). The CDR3 runs to 15 residues. Germline assignment: CDR1 LNHDA and CDR2 SQIVND (reference sequence). The ends were cut back, 6 bases at V and 0 bases at J, with 12 bases in the middle. The CDR3 region has the DNA TGTGCCAGTAGCATCGGACTAAGCTCCTACAATGAGCAGTTCTTC. Its protein is CASSIGLSSYNEQFF.

The chain carries TRBV7-9 and TRBJ2-2, with TRBD2 as a possible D gene (6 bases). V was cut by 1 base and J by 6 bases, with 12 bases left in between. The CDR3 loop spans 15 amino acids. Germline assignment: CDR1 SEHNR and CDR2 FQNEAQ (reference sequence). CDR3: CASSLGGVAAGELFF. CDR3 DNA sequence: TGTGCCAGCAGCTTAGGCGGAGTAGCGGCCGGGGAGCTGTTTTTT.

This clone turned up a few times. The chain carries TRBV7-2 and TRBJ2-3, with D possibly called TRBD1 or TRBD2 (6 bases each). The CDR3 is 13 amino acids. CDR1 and CDR2 from the germline V gene are SGHTA and FQGNSA. Trimming removed 5 bases at V and 4 bases at J, with 10 bases between. The CDR3 DNA reads TGTGCCAGCAGCGGAGGGGGATCAGATACGCAGTATTTT. Translation gives CASSGGGSDTQYF.

This clone has more than one count but fewer than ten. The junction shows a germline mismatch at one end, possibly a read error. This rearrangement joins TRBV7-7 to TRBJ2-5; D not certain. CDR1 is SSHAT, CDR2 FNYEAQ, per germline (reference sequence). The CDR3 spans 13 residues. Written as DNA, the CDR3 is TGTGCTAGCAGCTTAGCCGACCAAGAGACCCAGTACTTC. It is translated as CASSLADQETQYF.

This chain connects TRBV29-1 to TRBJ2-7; D unclear. Trimming cost V 2 bases and J 7 bases, with 9 bases left between them. The CDR3 loop spans 11 amino acids. Germline V gives CDR1 SQVTM, CDR2 ANQGSEA. Written as DNA, the CDR3 is TGCAGCGTTGAAAAGGGTCGGGAGCAGTACTTC. Its protein product is CSVEKGREQYF.

The chain employs TRBV7-9 and TRBJ1-4, with 9 bases identical to TRBD1. The CDR3 covers 15 residues. Unmatched junction bases numbered 5, after V lost 1 base and J lost 8 bases. Looked up from germline, CDR1 is SEHNR and CDR2 is FQNEAQ (reference sequence). CDR3 bases: TGTGCCAGCAGCTTAGGCGGGACAGGGCAGGAAAAACTGTTTTTT. Protein product: CASSLGGTGQEKLFF.

V and J are TRBV18 and TRBJ2-7, with D possibly called TRBD1 or TRBD2 (6 bases each). The CDR3 runs 13 residues. Germline loops: CDR1 KGHSH, CDR2 LQKENI. With 2 bases removed from V and 7 bases from J, the gap between germline ends came to 12 bases. This CDR3 is CASSPFGGREQYF. CDR3 DNA sequence: TGTGCCAGCTCACCATTCGGGGGCCGGGAGCAGTACTTC.

This clone occurred many times. The rearrangement uses TRBV18 and TRBJ2-2; no definite D call. V lost 5 bases, J lost 1 base, and 8 bases lay in between. CDR3 length: 14 residues. Germline V gene sequence: CDR1 KGHSH, CDR2 LQKENI. The CDR3 spells CASSEFGNTGELFF. The CDR3 DNA is TGTGCCAGCTCAGAATTTGGGAACACCGGGGAGCTGTTTTTT.

This clone was seen repeatedly, ten times or more. V and J are TRBV28 and TRBJ2-1, with D perhaps matching TRBD2 (5 bases). In germline, CDR1 is MDHEN, CDR2 SYDVKM. The V end was cut by 11 bases, the J end by 0 bases, with 14 bases between. The CDR3 runs 14 residues. The CDR3 DNA reads as TGTGCCCTGTCGAGAGGGAGCTCCTACAATGAGCAGTTCTTC. Translating it yields CALSRGSSYNEQFF.

This clone was picked up a small number of times. Here the CDR3 DNA reads TGCGCCAGCAGTGACCCTAACAGGGCCGGTCTCTACGAGCAGTACTTC. Its protein product is CASSDPNRAGLYEQYF. V usage is TRBV10-2 and J usage is TRBJ2-7, with a tentative D call TRBD1 (6 bases). Trimming took off 3 bases at V and 3 bases at J, with 18 bases between the two ends. The CDR3 length is 16 residues. Germline V gene sequence: CDR1 WSHSY, CDR2 SAAADI.

This clone has more than one count but fewer than ten. The J gene is TRBJ1-1, the V gene TRBV7-9; unclear D gene. The CDR3 is made up of 13 amino acids. Germline V gene data show CDR1 as SEHNR and CDR2 as FQNEAQ (reference sequence). V was pared by 5 bases and J by 11 bases, with 18 bases between. The CDR3 loop reads CASSQDRVREAFF. CDR3 sequence (DNA): TGTGCCAGCAGCCAAGATCGAGTCCGCGAGGCTTTCTTT. The full variable domain, its missing parts supplied by reference TRBV7-9 and TRBJ1-1, is DTGVSQNPRHKITKRGQNVTFRCDPISEHNRLYWYRQTLGQGPEFLTYFQNEAQLEKSRLLSDRFSAERPKGSFSTLEIQRTEQGDSAMYLCASSQDRVREAFFGQGTRLTVV.

The V and J genes are TRBV19 and TRBJ2-5, with 7 bases lining up with TRBD1. The CDR3 spans 16 residues. Trimming took 3 bases from V and 2 from J; bases not matched to a gene: 9. The germline V gene has CDR1 LNHDA and CDR2 SQIVND (reference sequence). The chain's CDR3 is CASSIRTRDRQETQYF. CDR3 nucleotides: TGTGCCAGTAGTATCCGAACCCGGGACAGACAAGAGACCCAGTACTTC.

This clone has just a few counts. This chain connects TRBV6-5 to TRBJ1-2; D may be TRBD1 (6 bases). Germline CDR1 is MNHEY and CDR2 is SVGAGI. This CDR3 spans 12 amino acids. The V and J ends lost 10 bases and 7 bases respectively, with 16 bases between them. CDR3 sequence reads: CATRQVLSGYTF. Here the CDR3 DNA reads TGTGCCACCAGACAGGTTCTAAGTGGCTACACCTTC.

This chain uses TRBV29-1 with TRBJ1-2; D remains unclear. CDR1 and CDR2 (germline): SQVTM, ANQGSEA. The V end was cut by 3 bases, the J end by 4 bases, with 9 bases between. The CDR3 is made up of 12 amino acids. CDR3 sequence: CSVELRSYGYTF. CDR3 bases: TGCAGCGTTGAGCTACGGAGCTATGGCTACACCTTC.

This clone has only a few counts. The chain carries TRBV28 and TRBJ1-1, with D possibly TRBD1 on 6 matching bases. Per the germline V gene, CDR1 is MDHEN and CDR2 is SYDVKM. The CDR3 extends over 14 amino acids. Trimming took off 6 bases at V and 1 base at J, with 12 bases between the two ends. Written as DNA, the CDR3 is TGTGCCAGCAGCCGAACGGACAGGAACACTGAAGCTTTCTTT. This codes for CASSRTDRNTEAFF.

The rearrangement joins TRBV28 to TRBJ2-7, with D perhaps matching TRBD1 (5 bases). The V end lost 6 bases, the J end lost 2 bases, and 11 bases lay between the germline ends. The germline V gene encodes CDR1 MDHEN and CDR2 SYDVKM. The CDR3 has 13 amino acids. The CDR3: CASRQGQTYEQYF. The CDR3 DNA sequence: TGTGCCAGCAGGCAGGGCCAAACCTACGAGCAGTACTTC.

The CDR3 bases are TGTGCCAGCTCACCCCGTTTGGAAGACGAGCAGTTCTTC. This gives the protein CASSPRLEDEQFF. The genes are TRBV18 and TRBJ2-1; D is uncertain. This CDR3 comprises 13 residues. Trimming took off 3 bases at V and 10 bases at J, with 13 bases between the two ends. Germline V gene lookup returns CDR1 KGHSH and CDR2 LQKENI.

This clone showed up just a few times. The rearrangement links TRBV7-2 to TRBJ2-3, with 7 bases fitting TRBD2. CDR1 is SGHTA, CDR2 FQGNSA, per germline. The CDR3 sequence is 14 residues long. With V trimmed by 7 bases and J by 6 bases, 10 bases remained unmatched. The chain's CDR3 is CASTYNPSGDTQYF. CDR3 nucleotide sequence: TGTGCCAGCACCTATAACCCTAGCGGCGATACGCAGTATTTT.

This clone was counted ten times or more. The chain carries TRBV27 and TRBJ2-7; 13 bases match TRBD2. With V trimmed by 2 bases and J by 4 bases, 5 bases remained unmatched. The CDR3 covers 16 residues. The germline CDR1 and CDR2 sequences are MNHEY and SMNVEV (reference sequence). The CDR3 nucleotides read TGTGCCAGCAGTTTAACCCCACTAGCGGGAGGGTACGAGCAGTACTTC. Translation: CASSLTPLAGGYEQYF.

V and J are TRBV27 and TRBJ2-7; tentative D call: TRBD2 (6 bases). Deletions cut 7 bases from V and 9 bases from J, with 25 bases between. Germline V gene data show CDR1 as MNHEY and CDR2 as SMNVEV (reference sequence). This CDR3 has 15 residues. The CDR3 DNA sequence: TGTGCCAGCAAACCCATAGCGGCTACCCCGTCCGCGCAGTACTTC. It is translated as CASKPIAATPSAQYF.